This record looks at one T cell receptor beta chain sequence and its context. This sample was taken from a study of shared clonotypes between healthy human individuals. It was 200 ng DNA, about 30,000 T cell genomes, that sorted-subset replicate PCRs used. Clones were sequenced by immunoSEQ multiplex PCR, and TCRdb holds only the in-frame ones, with some missing. The repertoire has over a million clones, over 95% of them found once; the top ten carry about 1.2%. Trimming pared 5 bases from V and 9 bases from J, leaving 14 bases between. The germline V gene has CDR1 SNHLY and CDR2 FYNNEI. The CDR3 is 13 amino acids.

The chain couples TRBV2 to TRBJ1-3; D is perhaps TRBD1 (6 bases). The material sequenced was naive CD4+ T cells sorted from blood. Stated subset: CD45RA+ positively selected. The source is a man younger than 40 in good health. The CDR3 spells CASSPQGKVTIYF. CDR3 DNA: TGTGCCAGCAGTCCACAGGGTAAAGTCACCATATATTTT.